What follows is one TCR beta chain and its context. Assay: immunoSEQ multiplex PCR; the TCRdb copy retains only in-frame clones and omits some. This sample has roughly 110,000 clones, with approximately 80% found just once. This record belongs to a study of blood T cell repertoires in COVID-19. Study as a whole: Sample material is recorded as cDNA or gDNA derived from T cells, B-cell-depleted T cells, or PBMCs.

This CDR3 has 15 residues. V was clipped by 6 bases and J by 0 bases, with 12 bases between them. Germline CDR1 LNHDA, CDR2 SQIVND (reference sequence). The chain recombines TRBV19 with TRBJ1-3; D is possibly TRBD1 (6 bases). Sequenced: peripheral blood. This sequence was found in a woman aged 40 to 50 with acute or convalescent COVID-19. This chain's CDR3 is CASSQQGRSGNTIYF. The CDR3 nucleotides read TGTGCCAGTAGCCAACAGGGTCGCTCTGGAAACACCATATATTTT.